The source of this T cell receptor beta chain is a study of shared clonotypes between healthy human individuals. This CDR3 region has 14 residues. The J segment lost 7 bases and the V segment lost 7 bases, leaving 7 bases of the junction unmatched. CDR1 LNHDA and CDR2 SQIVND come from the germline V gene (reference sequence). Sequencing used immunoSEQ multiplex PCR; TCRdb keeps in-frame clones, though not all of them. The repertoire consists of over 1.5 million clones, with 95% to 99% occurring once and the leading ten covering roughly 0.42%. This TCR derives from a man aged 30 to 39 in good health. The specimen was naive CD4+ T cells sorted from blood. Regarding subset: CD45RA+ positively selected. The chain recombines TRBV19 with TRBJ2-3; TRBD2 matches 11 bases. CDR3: CASKRLAGGYTQYF. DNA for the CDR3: TGTGCCAGTAAACGTCTAGCGGGGGGATATACGCAGTATTTT.